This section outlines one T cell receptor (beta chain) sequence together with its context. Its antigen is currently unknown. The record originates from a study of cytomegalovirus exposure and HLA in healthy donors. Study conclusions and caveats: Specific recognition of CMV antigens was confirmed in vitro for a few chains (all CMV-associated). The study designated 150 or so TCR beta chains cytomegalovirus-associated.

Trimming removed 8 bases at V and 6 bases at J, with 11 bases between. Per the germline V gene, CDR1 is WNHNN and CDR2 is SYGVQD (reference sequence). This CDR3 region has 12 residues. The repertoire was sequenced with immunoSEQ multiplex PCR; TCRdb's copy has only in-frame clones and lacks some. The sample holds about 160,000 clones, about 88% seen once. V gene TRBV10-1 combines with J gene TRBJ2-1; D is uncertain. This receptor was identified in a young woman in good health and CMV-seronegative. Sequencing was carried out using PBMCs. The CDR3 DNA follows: TGCGCCAGCGGTTCGAGAAGCAATGAGCAGTTCTTC. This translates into CASGSRSNEQFF.